The T cell receptor (beta chain) described here comes from a study of blood T cell repertoires in COVID-19. Study context: T cells, B-cell-depleted T cells, or PBMCs provided the cDNA or gDNA that served as material.

As handled by the study authors: Nucleated cell number was recorded as an estimate derived from reference gene primer amplification. TCRdb's table, derived via immunoSEQ multiplex PCR, lists solely in-frame clones and lacks some. The D gene and trimming were derived from the DNA, and the V and J assignments and clone size from that table. The repertoire holds 100,000 or so clones, with roughly 92% as singletons. CDR3 length: 15 residues. Germline V gene data show CDR1 as SGHAT and CDR2 as FQDESV (reference sequence). V lost 2 bases to trimming and J lost 0 bases, with 9 bases between them. Material: peripheral blood. The TCR comes from a woman aged 55-69 years with active COVID-19. J is TRBJ2-3 and V is TRBV11-1; tentative D call: TRBD2 (6 bases). The CDR3 DNA follows: TGTGCCAGCAGCTTACGGAGGGGTAGCACAGATACGCAGTATTTT. Its protein product is CASSLRRGSTDTQYF. Based on the CDR3 plus reference TRBV11-1 and TRBJ2-3, the full variable domain is EAEVAQSPRYKITEKSQAVAFWCDPISGHATLYWYRQILGQGPELLVQFQDESVVDDSQLPKDRFSAERLKGVDSTLKIQPAELGDSAMYLCASSLRRGSTDTQYFGPGTRLTVL.